The sequence of this TCR beta chain was determined in a study of blood T cell repertoires in COVID-19. Background on the study: Some COVID-19 samples were acute and others convalescent; all came from the United States, Italy and Spain.

The V and J ends lost 4 bases and 1 base, in that order; junction bases with no gene match: 3. The CDR3 extends over 14 amino acids. Germline values: CDR1 SGHNT, CDR2 YENEEA. Repertoires were generated with immunoSEQ multiplex PCR, while TCRdb's copy carries only in-frame clones and drops some. The table includes fewer than 400,000 clones, approximately 87% detected once. The V and J genes are TRBV11-3 and TRBJ1-1, with 7 bases matching TRBD1. The specimen sequenced was peripheral blood. The clonotype comes from a woman aged 25 to 45 with COVID-19, enrolled during active disease. The CDR3 here is CASSSRTGNTEAFF. The CDR3 bases are TGTGCCAGCAGCTCGCGGACAGGGAACACTGAAGCTTTCTTT.